This record looks at one T cell receptor (beta chain) sequence and its context. What it binds is not known. These data belong to a study of CD8 T cells in ankylosing spondylitis. 5'-RACE, quantitative and with molecular barcodes, yielded the TCR beta libraries. Each CDR3 protein gets one entry after TCRdb re-called the 5' RACE reads with MiXCR. The data contain fewer than 450,000 distinct CDR3 sequences, about 15% of them singletons. Notes on the study in general: A TCR beta motif of about 8 highly homologous variants appeared characteristic of ankylosing spondylitis blood. Within matched ankylosing spondylitis synovial fluid, disease-linked clones were reportedly significantly enriched.

Germline CDR1 reads DFQATT; CDR2 reads SNEGSKA (reference sequence). The trim removed 6 bases at V and 7 bases at J, leaving 7 bases unmatched. This CDR3 is 14 amino acids long. The specimen sequenced was blood, either unsorted or a sorted T cell fraction (not recorded which). The chain employs TRBV20-1 and TRBJ2-1, with 12 positions matching TRBD1. This receptor was obtained from a male donor with ankylosing spondylitis. CDR3 nucleotides: TGCAGTGCCCCGGGGACAGGGGGCATGAATGAGCAGTTCTTC. This encodes CSAPGTGGMNEQFF.